This is a list of T cell receptor beta chains from one sample in a study of patients and donors after allogeneic stem cell transplantation. Via MiXCR, TCRdb re-called the RT-PCR reads, giving one row per CDR3 protein. Here the sample spans 900,000 to 1,000,000 distinct CDR3 sequences, about a sixth being singletons. The material sequenced was blood, either unsorted or a sorted T cell fraction (not recorded which). The receptors were gathered from a human donor who was either an allogeneic HSCT recipient or a stem cell or donor lymphocyte infusion donor (not recorded which). It is not recorded whose cells these are; they may come from a transplant donor. CDR3s include the opening cysteine and the closing phenylalanine or tryptophan. A D gene is named only where the DNA matches it firmly. For some rows the clone size is stated as once, few or many, or as a class when expanded; others skip it.

D gene	J gene	V gene	clone size	CDR3 protein	CDR3 DNA
-	TRBJ1-1	TRBV21-1	-	CASSKVWPDMNTEAFF	TGTGCCAGCAGCAAAGTATGGCCAGACATGAACACTGAAGCTTTCTTT
-	TRBJ1-5	TRBV7-8	-	CASSPRTEYSNQPQHF	TGTGCCAGCAGCCCACGGACAGAGTATAGCAATCAGCCCCAGCATTTT
-	TRBJ2-1	TRBV24-1	-	CATSDLRDSVGEQFF	TGTGCCACCAGTGATTTGCGGGACTCAGTGGGGGAGCAGTTCTTC
TRBD2	TRBJ2-7	TRBV9	once	CASSPRVASGGSYEQYF	TGTGCCAGCAGCCCGAGGGTGGCTAGCGGGGGGAGCTACGAGCAGTACTTC
-	TRBJ1-1	TRBV5-5	-	CASSSHLGGNTEAFF	TGTGCCAGCAGCTCTCATCTCGGGGGGAACACTGAAGCTTTCTTT
TRBD2	TRBJ2-2	TRBV7-8	few	CASSPSGTNTGELFF	TGTGCCAGCAGCCCAAGCGGGACGAACACCGGGGAGCTGTTTTTT
TRBD2	TRBJ2-1	TRBV6-1	-	CASSQGTGGYNEQFF	TGTGCCAGCTCACAAGGGACGGGGGGATACAATGAGCAGTTCTTC
TRBD1	TRBJ2-7	TRBV6-2/TRBV6-3	-	CASRQGQGDEQYF	TGTGCCAGCAGACAAGGACAGGGGGACGAGCAGTACTTC
-	TRBJ1-2	TRBV2	-	CASTPRVPGTNYGYTF	TGTGCCAGCACTCCTCGGGTTCCAGGGACCAACTATGGCTACACCTTC
-	TRBJ1-2	TRBV6-1	-	CASSGLRTGANYGYTF	TGTGCCAGCAGTGGACTGCGGACGGGGGCTAACTATGGCTACACCTTC
TRBD1	TRBJ2-3	TRBV29-1	many	CSVELGTGEADTQYF	TGCAGCGTTGAGCTCGGGACAGGGGAGGCAGATACGCAGTATTTT
TRBD2	TRBJ2-7	TRBV6-1	-	CASTEAGGFSYEQYF	TGTGCCAGCACCGAGGCGGGGGGTTTCTCCTACGAGCAGTACTTC
-	TRBJ2-7	TRBV20-1	-	CSARGRRGEQYF	TGCAGTGCTAGAGGAAGACGGGGCGAGCAGTACTTC
-	TRBJ2-1	TRBV7-2	few	CASSSYKSEQFF	TGTGCCAGCAGCTCTTATAAGTCTGAGCAGTTCTTC
-	TRBJ1-2	TRBV18	-	CASSPQREGSGYTF	TGTGCCAGCTCACCACAAAGGGAGGGAAGCGGCTACACCTTC
TRBD2	TRBJ2-4	TRBV6-2/TRBV6-3	-	CASSPDRTSGPVLFF	TGTGCCAGCAGTCCCGATCGGACTAGCGGGCCGGTTCTGTTCTTC
-	TRBJ1-5	TRBV20-1	-	CSASPVGVFGQPQHF	TGCAGTGCTAGTCCTGTAGGGGTTTTTGGCCAGCCCCAGCATTTT
-	TRBJ1-3	TRBV7-9	few	CASSLPWGGKTGNTIYF	TGTGCCAGCAGCCTCCCTTGGGGGGGAAAGACTGGAAACACCATATATTTT
-	TRBJ2-6	TRBV12-3/TRBV12-4	-	CASSKNNGRVGANVLTF	TGTGCCAGCAGTAAGAACAACGGCAGGGTTGGGGCCAACGTCCTGACTTTC
-	TRBJ1-1	TRBV5-1	few	CASSWEGTPTEAFF	TGCGCCAGCAGCTGGGAAGGTACCCCCACTGAAGCTTTCTTT
TRBD2	TRBJ2-3	TRBV20-1	few	CSARKLAAGTDTQYF	TGCAGTGCTAGAAAACTAGCGGCCGGCACAGATACGCAGTATTTT
TRBD1	TRBJ1-1	TRBV12-3/TRBV12-4	-	CASSSLTGRVEAFF	TGTGCCAGCAGTTCCCTGACAGGGAGGGTTGAAGCTTTCTTT
-	TRBJ2-7	TRBV7-2	-	CASSSEGGAYEQYF	TGTGCCAGCAGCTCGGAGGGGGGGGCCTACGAGCAGTACTTC